In its sample, the clone carrying this TCR beta chain was seen many times. These data originate in a study of CD8+CD57+ T cells in acquired aplastic anemia. Study-wide context: Healthy donors gave about 10 million reads on average for CD4+ cells.

CDR3 and TCR beta VDJ profiling relied on a genomic DNA template. MiXCR, run by TCRdb on the reads, gives a single entry per CDR3 protein. The table records 180,000 or so distinct CDR3 sequences, less than 55% of them present only once. Germline-derived CDR1 and CDR2 are LGHNA and YNFKEQ. Germline trimming cut 7 bases from V and 8 bases from J; bases unmatched to any gene: 17. This CDR3 region has 17 residues. The clonotype was recovered from a human donor in good health. The chain recombines TRBV4-2 with TRBJ1-6, with 7 bases matching TRBD1. The sequenced material came from sorted CD4+, CD8+, or CD8+CD57+ T cells (not recorded which) from PBMCs. CDR3 region: CASITTPTQGEDSPLHF. DNA for the CDR3: TGTGCCAGCATCACTACTCCCACCCAGGGGGAGGATTCACCCCTCCACTTT.